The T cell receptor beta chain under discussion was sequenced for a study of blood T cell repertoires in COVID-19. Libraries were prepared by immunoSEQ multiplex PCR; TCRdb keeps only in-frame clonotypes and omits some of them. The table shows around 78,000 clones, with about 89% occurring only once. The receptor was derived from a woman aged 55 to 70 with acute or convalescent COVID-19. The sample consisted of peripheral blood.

The CDR3 DNA reads as TGTGCCACCAGTGTTTGGTGTAGGGGCTGGTTGGACAGGGGGACCTTCGATCAGCCCCAGCATTTT. Its translation: CATSVWCRGWLDRGTFDQPQHF. V is TRBV24-1 and J is TRBJ1-5; 10 positions match TRBD1. The CDR3 spans 22 residues. Germline V lookup: CDR1 KGHDR, CDR2 SFDVKD. V lost 5 bases, J lost 5 bases, and 26 bases stayed unmatched.